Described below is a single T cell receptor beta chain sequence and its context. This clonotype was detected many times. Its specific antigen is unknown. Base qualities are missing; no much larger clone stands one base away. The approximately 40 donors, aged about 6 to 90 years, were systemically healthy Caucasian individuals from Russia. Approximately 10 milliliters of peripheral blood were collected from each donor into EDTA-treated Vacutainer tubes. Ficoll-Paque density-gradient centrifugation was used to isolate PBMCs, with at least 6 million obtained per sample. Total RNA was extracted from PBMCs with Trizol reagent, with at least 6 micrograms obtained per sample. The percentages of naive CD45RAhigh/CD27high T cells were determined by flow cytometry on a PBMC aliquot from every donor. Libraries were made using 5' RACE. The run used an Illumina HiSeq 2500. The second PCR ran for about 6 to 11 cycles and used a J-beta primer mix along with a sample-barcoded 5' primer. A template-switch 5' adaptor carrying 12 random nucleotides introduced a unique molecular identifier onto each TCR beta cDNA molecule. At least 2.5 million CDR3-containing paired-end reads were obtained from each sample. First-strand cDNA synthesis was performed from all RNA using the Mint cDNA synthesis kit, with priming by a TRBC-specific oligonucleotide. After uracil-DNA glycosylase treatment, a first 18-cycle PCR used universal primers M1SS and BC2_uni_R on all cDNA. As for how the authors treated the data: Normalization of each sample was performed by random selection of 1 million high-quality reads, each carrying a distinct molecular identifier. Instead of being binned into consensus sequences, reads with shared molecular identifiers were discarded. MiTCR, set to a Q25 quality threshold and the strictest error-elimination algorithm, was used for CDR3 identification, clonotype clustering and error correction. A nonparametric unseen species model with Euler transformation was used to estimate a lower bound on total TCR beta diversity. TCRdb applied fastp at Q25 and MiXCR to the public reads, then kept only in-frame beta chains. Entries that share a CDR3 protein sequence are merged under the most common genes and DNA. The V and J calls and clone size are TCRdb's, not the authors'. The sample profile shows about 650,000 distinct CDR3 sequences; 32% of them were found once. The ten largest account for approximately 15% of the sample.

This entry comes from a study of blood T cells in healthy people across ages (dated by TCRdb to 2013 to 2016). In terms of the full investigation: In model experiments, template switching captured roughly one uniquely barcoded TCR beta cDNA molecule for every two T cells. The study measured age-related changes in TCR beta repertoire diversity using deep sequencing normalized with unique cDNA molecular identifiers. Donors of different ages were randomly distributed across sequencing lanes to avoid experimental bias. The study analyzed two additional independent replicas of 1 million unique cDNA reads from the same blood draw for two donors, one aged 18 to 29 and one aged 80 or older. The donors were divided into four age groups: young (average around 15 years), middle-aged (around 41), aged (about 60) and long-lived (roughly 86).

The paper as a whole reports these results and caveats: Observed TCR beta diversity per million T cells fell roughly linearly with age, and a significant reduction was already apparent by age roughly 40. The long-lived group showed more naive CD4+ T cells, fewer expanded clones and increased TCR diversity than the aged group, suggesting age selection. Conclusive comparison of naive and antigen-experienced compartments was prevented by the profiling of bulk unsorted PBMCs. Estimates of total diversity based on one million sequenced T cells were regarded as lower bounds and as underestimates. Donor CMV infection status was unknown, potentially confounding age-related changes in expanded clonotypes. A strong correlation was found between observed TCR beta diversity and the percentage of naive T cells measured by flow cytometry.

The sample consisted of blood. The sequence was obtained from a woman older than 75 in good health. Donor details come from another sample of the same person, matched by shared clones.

The CDR3 region: CASRGIGRNYGYTF. The sequenced DNA is TGTGCCAGCAGGGGGATCGGGAGAAACTATGGCTACACCTTC. The chain couples TRBV28 to TRBJ1-2; there is no confident call for the D gene. V is cut by 6 bases and J by 2 bases, and the space between the germline ends is 13 bases. The CDR3 goes from the cysteine to the phenylalanine over 14 residues. Just the 42-base CDR3 DNA is kept, in frame starting at base 1. CDR1 MDHEN and CDR2 SYDVKM are derived from the germline V gene.